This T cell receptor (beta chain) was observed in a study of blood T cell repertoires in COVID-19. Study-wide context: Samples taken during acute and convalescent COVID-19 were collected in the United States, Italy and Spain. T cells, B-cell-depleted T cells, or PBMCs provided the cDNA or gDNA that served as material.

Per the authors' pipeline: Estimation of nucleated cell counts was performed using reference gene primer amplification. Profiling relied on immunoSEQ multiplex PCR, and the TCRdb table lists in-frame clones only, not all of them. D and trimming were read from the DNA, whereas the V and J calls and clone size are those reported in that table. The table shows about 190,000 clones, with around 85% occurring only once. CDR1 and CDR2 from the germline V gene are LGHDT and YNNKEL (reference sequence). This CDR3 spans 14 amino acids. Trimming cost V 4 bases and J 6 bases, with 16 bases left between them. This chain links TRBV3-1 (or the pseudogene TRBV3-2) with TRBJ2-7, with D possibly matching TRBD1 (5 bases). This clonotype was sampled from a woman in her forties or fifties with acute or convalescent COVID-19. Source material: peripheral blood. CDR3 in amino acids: CASSLDSRQTEQYF. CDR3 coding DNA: TGTGCCAGCAGCCTAGACAGCAGACAAACCGAGCAGTACTTC.